This T cell receptor beta chain was recorded in a study of beta chain features in type 1 diabetes. As for the study in general: Summed over all samples, the examined sorted cells came to fewer than 120 million. Regarding the study as a whole: There was a moderate but significant shortening of TCRB CDR3s in all four CD4+ subsets of Type 1 diabetes patients. Insertion counts at VDJ junctions were lower in type 1 diabetes patients, who also showed more deletions there.

Expressed TCRB transcripts were sequenced because the entire RNA isolate underwent reverse transcription. The table came from immunoSEQ multiplex PCR; TCRdb's copy has only in-frame clones and leaves some out. The sample lists under 300,000 clones; around 14% were seen once. From germline, CDR1 is SGHTA and CDR2 FQGNSA. The V gene lost 0 bases and the J gene lost 6 bases, with 6 bases spanning the gap. The CDR3 runs to 13 residues. For this clone: What it binds is unknown.

Material for sequencing was naive CD4+ T cells from blood. The rearrangement uses TRBV7-2 and TRBJ1-5, with unresolved D. This clonotype was sampled from a man aged 25 to 40 with type 1 diabetes. CDR3 amino acids: CASSLANGQPQHF. CDR3 bases: TGTGCCAGCAGCTTAGCAAACGGTCAGCCCCAGCATTTT.